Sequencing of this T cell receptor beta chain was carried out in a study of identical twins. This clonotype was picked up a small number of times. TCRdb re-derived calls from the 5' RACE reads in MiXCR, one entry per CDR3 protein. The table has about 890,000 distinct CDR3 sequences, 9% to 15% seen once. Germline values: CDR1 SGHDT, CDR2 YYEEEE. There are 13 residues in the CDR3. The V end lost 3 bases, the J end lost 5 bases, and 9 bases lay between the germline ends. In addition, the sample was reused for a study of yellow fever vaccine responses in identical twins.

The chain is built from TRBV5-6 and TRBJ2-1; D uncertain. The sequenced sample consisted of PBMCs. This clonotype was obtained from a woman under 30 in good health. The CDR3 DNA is TGTGCCAGCAGCTCGGCGGCAGACAATGAGCAGTTCTTC. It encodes CASSSAADNEQFF.